The 9 T cell receptor beta chains presented below share a single source sample, sequenced in a study of Graves' ophthalmopathy and Graves' hyperthyroidism. RNA transcripts were the template, and TCR beta CDR3 regions were amplified from them. RT-PCR was first run with HTBI primers, then multiplex PCR in a second round. TCRdb reprocessed the multiplex PCR reads via MiXCR and lists one record per CDR3 protein. The sample lists some 520,000 distinct CDR3 sequences; around 14% were seen once. Sequenced sample: blood. The source of these receptors is a woman aged 30 to 39 with Graves' ophthalmopathy.

This clonotype occurred many times. The rearrangement joins TRBV6-1 to TRBJ2-2; D possibly uses TRBD1 or TRBD2 (5 bases each). Germline CDR1 and CDR2: MNHNS and SASEGT. The CDR3 is made up of 15 amino acids. V lost 3 bases and J lost 6, with 14 bases in between. CDR3 sequence: CASSDSGASAGELFF. The CDR3 nucleotides read TGTGCCAGCAGTGATTCCGGGGCGAGTGCCGGGGAGCTGTTTTTT.

This clonotype came up many times. The chain is built from TRBV28 and TRBJ1-2; tentatively, D is TRBD1 (5 bases). The germline gives CDR1 MDHEN, CDR2 SYDVKM. This CDR3 contains 13 residues. Trimming shortened V by 10 bases and J by 4 bases, and 16 bases separated the two germline ends. CDR3 DNA sequence: TGTGCCACCAATGACTGGGGCAGCTATGGCTACACCTTC. Translating it yields CATNDWGSYGYTF.

Many counts were recorded for this clonotype. The rearrangement uses TRBV12-3 or TRBV12-4 and TRBJ1-6, with unresolved D. Trimming removed 6 bases at V and 9 bases at J, with 12 bases between. This CDR3 spans 13 amino acids. The CDR3 sequence: CASSQTGSSPLHF. The CDR3 DNA follows: TGTGCCAGCAGCCAAACGGGTAGTTCACCCCTCCACTTT.

The rearrangement joins TRBV6-5 to TRBJ2-2; 8 bases agree with TRBD2. The CDR3 runs to 17 residues. CDR1 is MNHEY, CDR2 SVGAGI, per germline. Germline trimming cut 3 bases from V and 2 bases from J; bases unmatched to any gene: 8. DNA for the CDR3: TGTGCCAGCAGTTATTCGGGGGGGGCCCCTAACACCGGGGAGCTGTTTTTT. It codes for CASSYSGGAPNTGELFF.

In its sample, this clonotype was seen once. A single base separates this from a much larger clone, so it may be a read error. The chain employs TRBV6-1 and TRBJ2-7; D tentatively fits TRBD1 or TRBD2 (5 bases each). CDR1 MNHNS and CDR2 SASEGT come from the germline V gene. CDR3 length equals 14 residues. This CDR3 reads CASSDWDGSYEQCF. For the CDR3, the DNA is TGTGCCAGCAGTGATTGGGACGGATCCTACGAGCAGTGCTTC.

This clonotype was recorded at least ten times. The chain recombines TRBV27 with TRBJ1-1, with 9 bases lining up with TRBD1. V lost 8 bases and J lost 1; bases outside the gene matches: 5. In germline, CDR1 is MNHEY, CDR2 SMNVEV (reference sequence). The CDR3 runs 14 residues. The CDR3 is CASVKGQGNTEAFF. The CDR3 DNA sequence: TGTGCCAGCGTTAAGGGACAGGGGAACACTGAAGCTTTCTTT.

The table lists this clonotype with many counts. V gene TRBV7-3 combines with J gene TRBJ2-5, with 9 bases identical to TRBD2. Trimming removed 5 bases from V and 0 bases from J; junction bases left unmatched: 13. Per germline, CDR1 SGHTA and CDR2 FQGTGA. The CDR3 has 18 residues. Here the CDR3 reads CASSPGVAGVMYQETQYF. CDR3 in DNA: TGTGCCAGCAGCCCCGGTGTAGCGGGAGTCATGTACCAAGAGACCCAGTACTTC. Full variable domain (missing parts from reference TRBV7-3 and TRBJ2-5): GAGVSQTPSNKVTEKGKYVELRCDPISGHTALYWYRQSLGQGPEFLIYFQGTGAADDSGLPNDRFFAVRPEGSVSTLKIQRTERGDSAVYLCASSPGVAGVMYQETQYFGPGTRLLVL.

Many counts were recorded for this clonotype. The rearrangement uses TRBV28 and TRBJ2-7; 7 positions match TRBD2. Germline CDR1 reads MDHEN; CDR2 reads SYDVKM. The CDR3 is made up of 14 amino acids. The junction had 9 bases not matched to a gene; V was cut back by 5 bases and J by 5 bases. The CDR3, as DNA: TGTGCCAGCAGTCCTAGCCCGGGAGGCCACGAGCAGTACTTC. Translation: CASSPSPGGHEQYF.

This clonotype occurred many times. This chain joins TRBV6-5 and TRBJ1-6, with D tentatively TRBD1 (6 bases). This CDR3 is built from 16 residues. The germline V and J ends were trimmed by 4 bases and 4 bases, with 14 bases remaining between them. Germline values: CDR1 MNHEY, CDR2 SVGAGI. The DNA for the CDR3 is TGTGCCAGCAGTTTAACTCAACAGGGTTATAATTCACCCCTCCACTTT. Protein: CASSLTQQGYNSPLHF.